Shown below are 17 T cell receptor beta chains from a single sample sequenced in a study of T cell repertoires in cytomegalovirus infection. In TCRdb, the reads were re-called with MiXCR into one record per CDR3 protein. This table has about 680,000 distinct CDR3 sequences, roughly a quarter appearing once. Input material: CD8+ T cells from PBMCs. The receptors were gathered from a human donor in good health (CMV status not recorded). Some clones in this sample may be carry-over from other donors' samples.

This clonotype has only a few counts. V and J are TRBV20-1 and TRBJ2-5, with unresolved D. Germline V gene data show CDR1 as DFQATT and CDR2 as SNEGSKA (reference sequence). Trimming left V 5 bases short and J 5 bases short, with 21 bases between. The CDR3 is 15 residues long. CDR3 residues: CSAPPRLALGETQYF. CDR3 coding DNA: TGCAGTGCTCCCCCTCGACTGGCGCTGGGGGAGACCCAGTACTTC.

Of note for this clonotype: This may be a read error, as it is one base from a much larger clone. This chain connects TRBV7-2 to TRBJ2-5; weak D call: TRBD2 (6 bases). CDR1 is SGHTA and CDR2 is FQGNSA in the germline V gene. The CDR3 spans 15 residues. The CDR3 sequence is CVSSPRDWGQETQYF. The CDR3 DNA sequence: TGTGTCAGCAGCCCCCGGGACTGGGGGCAAGAGACCCAGTACTTC.

The gene calls are TRBV28 and TRBJ1-5, with a weak D call TRBD1 (5 bases). Germline values: CDR1 MDHEN, CDR2 SYDVKM. Trimming shortened V by 0 bases and J by 2 bases, and 11 bases separated the two germline ends. CDR3 length: 16 amino acids. The CDR3 DNA is TGTGCCAGCAGTTTATGGTACAGGTCTCGCAATCAGCCCCAGCATTTT. Its protein is CASSLWYRSRNQPQHF.

This clonotype showed up many times. J is TRBJ2-1 and V is TRBV6-5; no definite D call. CDR3 length: 16 amino acids. Trimming removed 2 bases at V and 0 bases at J, with 11 bases between. Germline lookup yields CDR1 MNHEY and CDR2 SVGAGI. CDR3 loop: CASSYDTSSSYNEQFF. CDR3 nucleotide sequence: TGTGCCAGCAGTTACGACACTTCCAGCTCCTACAATGAGCAGTTCTTC.

With regard to this clonotype: A much bigger clone sits one base away, suggesting this may be a read error. V gene TRBV7-2 combines with J gene TRBJ2-7; D is perhaps TRBD1 or TRBD2 (5 bases each). This CDR3 has 16 amino acids. Germline V CDR1 and CDR2: SGHTA, FQGNSA. Trimming shortened V by 5 bases and J by 8 bases, and 25 bases separated the two germline ends. Written as DNA, the CDR3 is TGTGCCAGCAGCCTTGACCGGGACCTACCATCTAGCAAGCAGTACGTC. Amino acid sequence: CASSLDRDLPSSKQYV.

This clonotype has only a few counts. This chain joins TRBV6-5 and TRBJ2-7, with D perhaps matching TRBD2 (6 bases). Trimming took 6 bases from V and 7 from J, leaving 13 bases between them. CDR1 and CDR2 from the germline V gene are MNHEY and SVGAGI. The CDR3 totals 12 residues. DNA for the CDR3: TGTGCCAGCAGGGAGGGAGGTCTGGAGCAGTACTTC. Translated, it gives CASREGGLEQYF.

Concerning this clonotype itself: A clone one base away is much larger, so this may be a read error. The CDR3, as DNA: TGTGCCAGCAGCTTAGTCCGGACAGGACTACAAGAGACCCAGTACTTC. It specifies CASSLVRTGLQETQYF. The V gene is TRBV7-6, the J gene TRBJ2-5, with a tentative D call TRBD1 (7 bases). Germline values: CDR1 SGHVS, CDR2 FNYEAQ. CDR3 length: 16 amino acids. V was trimmed by 1 base and J by 2 bases, leaving 14 bases between them.

This clonotype was detected ten times or more. The CDR3 nucleotides read TGTGCCAGCAGTTTAGAAGGGCGCACAGGCACTAGCACAGATACGCAGTATTTT. It is translated as CASSLEGRTGTSTDTQYF. J is TRBJ2-3 and V is TRBV28; a weak D match, TRBD1 (5 bases). The CDR3 totals 18 residues. V dropped 2 bases and J dropped 0 bases, with 18 bases sitting between them. Germline V gene data show CDR1 as MDHEN and CDR2 as SYDVKM.

This clonotype was seen many times. The chain joins TRBV7-2 to TRBJ1-2; unclear D gene. The CDR3 runs 13 residues. The V gene's germline CDR1 is SGHTA and CDR2 FQGNSA. The V gene lost 6 bases and the J gene lost 4 bases, with 12 bases spanning the gap. The CDR3 is CASSLPSRYGYTF. In nucleotides, the CDR3 is TGTGCCAGCAGTCTGCCCAGTCGCTATGGCTACACCTTC.

The chain is built from TRBV7-4 and TRBJ2-7; D gene unclear. This CDR3 has 13 residues. Trimming left V 6 bases short and J 3 bases short, with 12 bases between. Germline CDR1 SGHVT, CDR2 SQSDAQ. CDR3 DNA sequence: TGTGCCAGCAGACCCGACACGGGCTACGAGCAGTACTTC. Amino acids: CASRPDTGYEQYF.

This chain joins TRBV15 and TRBJ1-4; D unclear. Trimming left V 2 bases short and J 6 bases short, with 10 bases between. Germline CDR1 LNHNV, CDR2 YYDKDF (reference sequence). The CDR3 totals 14 residues. The CDR3: CATSRSDPDEKLFF. The CDR3 bases are TGTGCCACCAGCAGATCAGACCCGGATGAAAAACTGTTTTTT.

The V call is TRBV6-5, the J call TRBJ2-2, with 9 bases matching TRBD1. Looked up from germline, CDR1 is MNHEY and CDR2 is SVGAGI. V gave up 2 bases and J gave up 4 bases; unmatched junction bases: 5. The CDR3 runs to 16 residues. The CDR3 loop reads CASSYAGQGFTGELFF. The CDR3 DNA reads TGTGCCAGCAGTTACGCGGGACAGGGATTCACCGGGGAGCTGTTTTTT.

This clonotype has ten or more counts. The rearrangement joins TRBV6-6 to TRBJ2-6; 7 nucleotides line up with TRBD2. Looked up from germline, CDR1 is MNHNY and CDR2 is SVGAGI (reference sequence). The V segment lost 2 bases and the J segment 0 bases; nucleotides outside the gene matches: 4. The CDR3 sequence is 17 residues long. The CDR3 sequence: CASSYVRGSSGANVLTF. The CDR3 nucleotides read TGTGCCAGCAGTTACGTGCGGGGGAGCTCTGGGGCCAACGTCCTGACTTTC.

This clonotype appeared many times. CDR3 nucleotide sequence: TGTGCCAGCAGCTTTCGTAGCGGGGACCAAGAGACCCAGTACTTC. It is translated as CASSFRSGDQETQYF. The V gene is TRBV7-8, the J gene TRBJ2-5, with 8 positions matching TRBD2. The ends lost 3 bases at V and 0 bases at J; junction bases unmatched: 3. Germline CDR1 SGHVS, CDR2 FQNEAQ. This CDR3 has 15 amino acids. Looking up the rest from reference TRBV7-8 and TRBJ2-5 gives the full variable domain: GAGVSQSPRYKVAKRGQDVALRCDPISGHVSLFWYQQALGQGPEFLTYFQNEAQLDKSGLPSDRFFAERPEGSVSTLKIQRTQQEDSAVYLCASSFRSGDQETQYFGPGTRLLVL.

This clonotype was found many times. The chain combines TRBV6-4 with TRBJ2-3; tentative D call: TRBD1 (6 bases). CDR3 size: 14 residues. Germline V gene data show CDR1 as MRHNA and CDR2 as SNTAGT. The V gene lost 3 bases and the J gene lost 7 bases, with 14 bases spanning the gap. The CDR3 region is CASSENREPHTQYF. The CDR3, as DNA: TGTGCCAGCAGTGAAAACAGGGAACCACATACGCAGTATTTT.

This clonotype was observed a few times. This sequence joins TRBV12-3 or TRBV12-4 and TRBJ2-1; 10 bases are a match to TRBD2. V trimming: 7 bases; J trimming: 0 bases; junction bases outside the gene matches: 12. This CDR3 spans 18 amino acids. CDR3 in DNA: TGTGCCAGCATGGGTAGCGGGGGGACTCCTCGCTCCTACAATGAGCAGTTCTTC. Translated, it gives CASMGSGGTPRSYNEQFF.

This rearrangement joins TRBV7-2 to TRBJ2-3; D perhaps matches TRBD2 (6 bases). This CDR3 comprises 15 residues. V was clipped by 5 bases and J by 1 base, with 13 bases between them. In germline, CDR1 is SGHTA, CDR2 FQGNSA. CDR3 region: CASSQKWGGTDTQYF. The CDR3 DNA follows: TGTGCCAGCAGCCAGAAGTGGGGGGGCACAGATACGCAGTATTTT.